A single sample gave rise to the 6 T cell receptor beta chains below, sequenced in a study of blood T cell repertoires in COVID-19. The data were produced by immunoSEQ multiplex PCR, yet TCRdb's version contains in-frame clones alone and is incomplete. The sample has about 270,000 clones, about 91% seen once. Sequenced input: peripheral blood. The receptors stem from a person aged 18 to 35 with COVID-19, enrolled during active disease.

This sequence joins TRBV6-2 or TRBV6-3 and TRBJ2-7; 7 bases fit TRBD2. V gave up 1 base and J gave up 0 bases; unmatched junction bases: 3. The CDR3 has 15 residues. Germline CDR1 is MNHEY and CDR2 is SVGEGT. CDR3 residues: CASSYWRESSYEQYF. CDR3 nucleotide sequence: TGTGCCAGCAGTTACTGGCGGGAGAGCTCCTACGAGCAGTACTTC.

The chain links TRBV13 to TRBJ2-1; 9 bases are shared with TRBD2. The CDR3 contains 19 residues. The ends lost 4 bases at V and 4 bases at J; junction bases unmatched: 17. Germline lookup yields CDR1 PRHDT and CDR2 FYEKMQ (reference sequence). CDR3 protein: CASSSAGVGGREGYNEQFF. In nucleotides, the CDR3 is TGTGCCAGCAGCTCCGCGGGGGTTGGTGGGCGGGAGGGTTACAATGAGCAGTTCTTC.

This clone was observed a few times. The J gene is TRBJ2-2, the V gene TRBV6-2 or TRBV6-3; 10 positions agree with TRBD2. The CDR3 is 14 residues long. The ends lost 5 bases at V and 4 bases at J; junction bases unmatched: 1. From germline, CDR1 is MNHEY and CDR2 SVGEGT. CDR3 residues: CASSSGRATGELFF. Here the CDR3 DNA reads TGTGCCAGCAGTAGCGGGAGGGCCACCGGGGAGCTGTTTTTT.

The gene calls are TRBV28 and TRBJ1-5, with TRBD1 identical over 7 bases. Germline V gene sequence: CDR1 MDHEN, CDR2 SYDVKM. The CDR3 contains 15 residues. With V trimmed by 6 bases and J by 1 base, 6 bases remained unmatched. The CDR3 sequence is CASSGTGQSNQPQHF. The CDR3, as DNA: TGTGCCAGCAGCGGAACGGGACAGAGCAATCAGCCCCAGCATTTT.

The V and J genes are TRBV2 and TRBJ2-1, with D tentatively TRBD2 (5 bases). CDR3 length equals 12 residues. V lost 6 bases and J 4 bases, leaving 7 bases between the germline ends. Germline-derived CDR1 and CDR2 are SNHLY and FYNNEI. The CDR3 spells CASRDSYNEQFF. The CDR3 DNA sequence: TGTGCCAGCAGGGACTCATACAATGAGCAGTTCTTC.

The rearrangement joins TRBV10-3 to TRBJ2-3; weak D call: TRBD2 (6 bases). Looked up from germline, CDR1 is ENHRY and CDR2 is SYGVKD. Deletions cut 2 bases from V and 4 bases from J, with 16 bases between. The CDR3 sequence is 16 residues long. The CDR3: CAISETMGLGSDTQYF. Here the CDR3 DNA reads TGTGCCATCAGTGAGACTATGGGACTTGGTTCAGATACGCAGTATTTT.